This paragraph covers one T cell receptor (beta chain) sequence. Its antigen is currently unknown. Trimming took 0 bases from V and 3 from J, leaving 6 bases between them. CDR3 length: 13 residues. Germline CDR1 is GTSNPN and CDR2 is SVGIG (reference sequence). Some clones are missing from TCRdb's copy, which holds only in-frame ones; the method was immunoSEQ multiplex PCR. The table lists 78,000 or so clones, roughly 80% of them singletons, with 47% in the top ten. This sample stems from a study of T cell responses to AZD1222 COVID-19 vaccine. General study results and limits: The peak T cell response came first, and repertoires were sampled only after it.

Second-dose timings of about 4 or about 12 weeks were pooled. The receptor comes from an adult who received the AZD1222 COVID-19 vaccine. The gene calls are TRBV30 and TRBJ1-5, with no clear D. Sequenced here: peripheral blood, sampled 28 days after the second AZD1222 dose. CDR3: CAWSVQINQPQHF. The CDR3 DNA is TGTGCCTGGAGTGTACAGATCAATCAGCCCCAGCATTTT. The entire variable domain, with the rest obtained from reference TRBV30 and TRBJ1-5, is as follows: SQTIHQWPATLVQPVGSPLSLECTVEGTSNPNLYWYRQAAGRGLQLLFYSVGIGQISSEVPQNLSASRPQDRQFILSSKKLLLSDSGFYLCAWSVQINQPQHFGDGTRLSIL.